This entry is about one T cell receptor beta chain. The target antigen is unknown. This specimen comes from a study of cytomegalovirus exposure and HLA in healthy donors. General study results and limits: The study listed about 150 cytomegalovirus-associated TCR beta chains. For TCR beta chains, V- and J-gene trimming was later linked to a missense DCLRE1C variant. An Asian-associated ancestry cluster reportedly showed fewer N-insertions than the approximately 650-donor mean in a later analysis.

Researchers ran the PCR with 60 Vbeta and 13 Jbeta primers. The assay was immunoSEQ multiplex PCR, and TCRdb's table has in-frame clones only and misses some. The sample data list about 44,000 clones. Germline V CDR1 and CDR2: LNHDA, SQIVND (reference sequence). This CDR3 spans 17 amino acids. V dropped 4 bases and J dropped 3 bases, with 21 bases sitting between them. The chain is built from TRBV19 and TRBJ1-1; no clear D. The sample was PBMCs. This TCR came from a male donor in good health and CMV-seronegative. DNA of the CDR3: TGTGCCAGTAGTACCCCCCGGGTCGGGAGGGTGGACACTGAAGCTTTCTTT. Its protein is CASSTPRVGRVDTEAFF.